What follows are 31 T cell receptor beta chains derived from one specimen sequenced in a study of vaccination and CD4 T cells after COVID-19. These receptors have no identified antigens. Sequencing of DNA taken from cultured CD4+ T cells relied on the Oncomine TCR Beta short-read assay. TCRdb re-derived calls from the PCR reads in MiXCR, one entry per CDR3 protein. In the table there are 7,700 or so distinct CDR3 sequences, approximately 40% of which are singletons. Noted treatment: roughly 11-day PBMC culture with coronavirus spike peptide pools or control peptides (ViraFEST assay). One should note that the unexposed donor's CD4+ T cells were collected before the COVID-19 pandemic (2011-2018). The specimen sequenced was CD4+ T cells from blood, cultured in vitro. These receptors were obtained from a human donor in good health.

This rearrangement joins TRBV6-5 to TRBJ2-7; D gene unclear. CDR1 is MNHEY, CDR2 SVGAGI, per germline. This CDR3 spans 11 amino acids. Deletions cut 4 bases from V and 4 bases from J, with 5 bases between. DNA of the CDR3: TGTGCCAGCAGTTCTGTGTACGAGCAGTACTTC. It codes for CASSSVYEQYF.

In regard to this clonotype: One end of the junction fails to match germline, which may point to a read error. The genes are TRBV27 and TRBJ2-3; tentative D call: TRBD1 (6 bases). Germline V CDR1 and CDR2: MNHEY, SMNVEV (reference sequence). There are 13 residues in the CDR3. CDR3 coding DNA: TGTGTCAGCTCCTGGACAGATAGAGATACGCAGTATTTT. It is translated as CVSSWTDRDTQYF.

The gene calls are TRBV7-2 and TRBJ1-5; maybe TRBD1 (5 bases). The V and J ends lost 3 bases and 5 bases respectively, with 14 bases between them. CDR3 length equals 15 residues. The V gene's germline CDR1 is SGHTA and CDR2 FQGNSA. The DNA of the CDR3 is TGTGCCAGCAGCTTGTGGGGACGGGGAGATCAGCCCCAGCATTTT. Its protein product is CASSLWGRGDQPQHF.

The gene calls are TRBV28 and TRBJ1-5; the D is unclear. The CDR3 sequence is 15 residues long. V lost 4 bases and J 0 bases, leaving 10 bases between the germline ends. Per the germline V gene, CDR1 is MDHEN and CDR2 is SYDVKM. The CDR3 reads CASSSDGYSNQPQHF. The CDR3, as DNA: TGTGCCAGCAGTTCAGACGGTTATAGCAATCAGCCCCAGCATTTT.

The rearrangement uses TRBV7-8 and TRBJ1-5; the D is unclear. The CDR3 has 15 amino acids. Trimming took 1 base from V and 6 from J, leaving 13 bases between them. CDR1 is SGHVS, CDR2 FQNEAQ, per germline. CDR3 protein: CASSLGRLGSQPQHF. The CDR3 region has the DNA TGTGCCAGCAGCTTAGGCAGGCTTGGGAGTCAGCCCCAGCATTTT.

This chain links TRBV20-1 with TRBJ1-1; D not certain. CDR1 and CDR2 from the germline V gene are DFQATT and SNEGSKA (reference sequence). V gave up 1 base and J gave up 0 bases, with 6 bases separating them. The CDR3 is 13 amino acids. Here the CDR3 reads CSARVSMNTEAFF. The CDR3 nucleotides read TGCAGTGCTAGAGTATCCATGAACACTGAAGCTTTCTTT.

The J gene is TRBJ2-1, the V gene TRBV7-9, with D perhaps TRBD1 or TRBD2 (5 bases each). This CDR3 is built from 13 residues. Germline V gene sequence: CDR1 SEHNR, CDR2 FQNEAQ (reference sequence). V shed 7 bases and J shed 2 bases, with 9 bases lying between them. The chain's CDR3 is CASKRGTYNEQFF. The CDR3 bases are TGTGCCAGCAAGAGGGGAACCTACAATGAGCAGTTCTTC.

The table lists this clonotype with a few counts. V gene TRBV24-1 combines with J gene TRBJ2-3, with no clear D. Germline CDR1 is KGHDR and CDR2 is SFDVKD. Trimming shortened V by 3 bases and J by 1 base, and 16 bases separated the two germline ends. The CDR3 contains 17 residues. The CDR3 DNA follows: TGTGCCACCAGTGATCCAGGTACCGGGTATGGCACAGATACGCAGTATTTT. This gives the protein CATSDPGTGYGTDTQYF.

This clonotype was found once. The chain uses TRBV6-1 and TRBJ1-1; D is perhaps TRBD1 (5 bases). Germline values: CDR1 MNHNS, CDR2 SASEGT. There are 13 residues in the CDR3. Trimming took 6 bases from V and 2 from J, leaving 10 bases between them. CDR3 sequence (DNA): TGTGCCAGCAGGATAGACAGCAACACTGAAGCTTTCTTT. Its translation is CASRIDSNTEAFF.

The CDR3 nucleotides are TGCGCCAGCAGCCAATCCGATGACAAATACTATGGCTACACCTTC. As protein: CASSQSDDKYYGYTF. V gene TRBV5-1 combines with J gene TRBJ1-2, with D uncertain. Trimming took 4 bases from V and 3 from J, leaving 16 bases between them. The CDR3 runs 15 residues. Germline V gene lookup returns CDR1 SGHRS and CDR2 YFSETQ.

The table lists this clonotype with a count of one. This chain connects TRBV18 to TRBJ1-5; D gene uncertain. CDR3 length: 14 residues. CDR1 and CDR2 (germline): KGHSH, LQKENI. Trimming took off 6 bases at V and 3 bases at J, with 12 bases between the two ends. The CDR3 DNA is TGTGCCAGCTCTGCCGGACGGGTCAATCAGCCCCAGCATTTT. Its translation: CASSAGRVNQPQHF.

The chain combines TRBV7-9 with TRBJ1-3; 8 nucleotides agree with TRBD1. Germline values: CDR1 SEHNR, CDR2 FQNEAQ (reference sequence). The CDR3 runs to 16 residues. Unmatched junction bases numbered 2, after V lost 1 base and J lost 0 bases. DNA for the CDR3: TGTGCCAGCAGCTTAGGGGACAGGCGCTCTGGAAACACCATATATTTT. Translation: CASSLGDRRSGNTIYF.

V and J are TRBV11-2 and TRBJ2-7, with D uncertain. Germline V gene sequence: CDR1 SGHAT, CDR2 FQNNGV. The length of the CDR3 is 11 residues. With 5 bases removed from V and 5 bases from J, the gap between germline ends came to 7 bases. Here the CDR3 reads CASSHLDEQYF. The DNA for the CDR3 is TGTGCCAGCAGCCACTTAGACGAGCAGTACTTC.

With respect to this clonotype: A read error is possible here, since a much larger clone lies one base away. The genes are TRBV27 and TRBJ2-7; no firm D call. Germline CDR1 MNHEY, CDR2 SMNVEV (reference sequence). The CDR3 is made up of 13 amino acids. The DNA of the CDR3 is TGTGCCAGCAGCAGGACGTTCTCCTACGTGCAGTACTTC. Its translation is CASSRTFSYVQYF.

The chain links TRBV24-1 to TRBJ1-5, with 7 positions matching TRBD1. This CDR3 region has 14 residues. CDR1 is KGHDR and CDR2 is SFDVKD in the germline V gene. With 5 bases clipped from V and 7 bases from J, the junction kept 7 bases outside the gene matches. The CDR3 nucleotides are TGTGCCACCAGTGGGTCAGGGGGATACCAGCCCCAGCATTTT. It codes for CATSGSGGYQPQHF.

The chain employs TRBV19 and TRBJ2-1, with D possibly matching TRBD2 (5 bases). With 5 bases removed from V and 3 bases from J, the gap between germline ends came to 8 bases. CDR1 is LNHDA, CDR2 SQIVND, per germline (reference sequence). The length of the CDR3 is 13 residues. The CDR3 is CASSFRDYNEQFF. CDR3 nucleotides: TGTGCCAGTAGTTTCCGGGACTACAATGAGCAGTTCTTC.

The genes are TRBV30 and TRBJ1-4; 7 positions match TRBD1. Per germline, CDR1 GTSNPN and CDR2 SVGIG (reference sequence). The V and J ends lost 3 bases and 13 bases, in that order; junction bases with no gene match: 14. The CDR3 is made up of 14 amino acids. CDR3 loop: CAWRAGTAATGLFF. CDR3 bases: TGTGCCTGGAGGGCAGGGACAGCCGCCACGGGACTGTTTTTT.

This chain joins TRBV19 and TRBJ2-3, with D hard to call. V was cut by 6 bases and J by 0 bases, with 7 bases left in between. CDR3 length equals 13 residues. From germline, CDR1 is LNHDA and CDR2 SQIVND (reference sequence). CDR3 coding DNA: TGTGCCAGTAGCGGCATGAGCACAGATACGCAGTATTTT. Its protein is CASSGMSTDTQYF.

This clonotype was counted a few times. The V gene is TRBV5-4, the J gene TRBJ2-3; D gene ambiguous. This CDR3 region has 12 residues. V was clipped by 0 bases and J by 10 bases, with 9 bases between them. The V gene's germline CDR1 is SGHNT and CDR2 YYREEE (reference sequence). The CDR3 coding sequence is TGTGCCAGCAGCTTGGGGAATCGTCCGCAGTATTTT. This codes for CASSLGNRPQYF.

This clonotype has only a few counts. The V gene is TRBV20-1, the J gene TRBJ2-7; 11 nucleotides align to TRBD2. Germline CDR1 reads DFQATT; CDR2 reads SNEGSKA (reference sequence). The CDR3 runs to 17 residues. Losses at the gene ends were 0 bases for V and 0 bases for J; bases not matched to a gene: 7. The DNA of the CDR3 is TGCAGTGCTAGAGATCTGGCTAGCGGGGGGACCTCCTACGAGCAGTACTTC. Translating it yields CSARDLASGGTSYEQYF.

This clonotype was seen a few times. This chain connects TRBV19 to TRBJ1-2; D might be TRBD1 (6 bases). The CDR3 consists of 15 residues. V gave up 2 bases and J gave up 6 bases, with 16 bases separating them. CDR1 is LNHDA, CDR2 SQIVND, per germline (reference sequence). This CDR3 is CASSINPGQIDGYTF. For the CDR3, the DNA is TGTGCCAGTAGTATAAACCCCGGACAGATCGATGGCTACACCTTC. The full variable domain, its missing parts supplied by reference TRBV19 and TRBJ1-2, is DGGITQSPKYLFRKEGQNVTLSCEQNLNHDAMYWYRQDPGQGLRLIYYSQIVNDFQKGDIAEGYSVSREKKESFPLTVTSAQKNPTAFYLCASSINPGQIDGYTFGSGTRLTVV.

The V and J genes are TRBV7-9 and TRBJ1-2; 7 bases line up with TRBD1. The CDR3 contains 18 residues. Trimming at V came to 3 bases and at J to 4 bases, leaving 17 bases not matched to a gene. Germline CDR1 SEHNR, CDR2 FQNEAQ (reference sequence). CDR3 sequence (DNA): TGTGCCAGCAGCTTGGCCTTTGGGACAGCCAACATCCTCTATGGCTACACCTTC. Residues: CASSLAFGTANILYGYTF.

This clonotype was counted only a few times. V is TRBV7-2 and J is TRBJ2-3, with 13 nucleotides matching TRBD2. The CDR3 is 18 amino acids. The germline gives CDR1 SGHTA, CDR2 FQGNSA. Unmatched junction bases numbered 11, after V lost 5 bases and J lost 3 bases. CDR3 DNA sequence: TGTGCCAGCAGCATGCCGGGACTAGCGGGACCCCGGACAGATACGCAGTATTTT. As protein: CASSMPGLAGPRTDTQYF. Drawing the rest from reference TRBV7-2 and TRBJ2-3, the complete variable domain is GAGVSQSPSNKVTEKGKDVELRCDPISGHTALYWYRQSLGQGLEFLIYFQGNSAPDKSGLPSDRFSAERTGGSVSTLTIQRTQQEDSAVYLCASSMPGLAGPRTDTQYFGPGTRLTVL.

The rearrangement joins TRBV6-1 to TRBJ1-2; no firm D call. The V and J ends lost 11 bases and 1 base respectively, with 14 bases between them. The CDR3 loop spans 13 amino acids. Germline loops: CDR1 MNHNS, CDR2 SASEGT. For the CDR3, the DNA is TGTGCCGCGACGAGAGACGGTAACTATGGCTACACCTTC. Translation gives CAATRDGNYGYTF.

The chain links TRBV4-1 to TRBJ1-2; 8 bases map to TRBD1. The length of the CDR3 is 13 residues. From germline, CDR1 is MGHRA and CDR2 YSYEKL. With 4 bases clipped from V and 8 bases from J, the junction kept 6 bases outside the gene matches. CDR3 sequence: CASSPTGARGYTF. DNA for the CDR3: TGCGCCAGCAGCCCGACAGGGGCCCGGGGCTACACCTTC.

J is TRBJ1-1 and V is TRBV20-1, with TRBD1 identical over 7 bases. Germline CDR1 and CDR2: DFQATT and SNEGSKA (reference sequence). Trimming at V came to 3 bases and at J to 1 base, leaving 5 bases not matched to a gene. The CDR3 extends over 14 amino acids. This chain's CDR3 is CSASKGQTNTEAFF. For the CDR3, the DNA is TGCAGTGCTAGTAAGGGACAGACGAACACTGAAGCTTTCTTT.

In its sample, this clonotype was seen a few times. The V and J genes are TRBV18 and TRBJ1-1; a possible D gene is TRBD1 (5 bases). The CDR3 has 13 residues. V gave up 3 bases and J gave up 1 base, with 6 bases separating them. Germline values: CDR1 KGHSH, CDR2 LQKENI. The CDR3 is CASSPQGNTEAFF. DNA of the CDR3: TGTGCCAGCTCACCTCAGGGGAACACTGAAGCTTTCTTT.

This clonotype appeared a few times. J is TRBJ2-3 and V is TRBV7-2; no reliable D call. V was cut by 5 bases and J by 0 bases, with 15 bases left in between. Germline V gene lookup returns CDR1 SGHTA and CDR2 FQGNSA. This CDR3 has 16 amino acids. The CDR3 here is CASSPGLSPSTDTQYF. CDR3 nucleotide sequence: TGTGCCAGCAGCCCGGGTTTAAGTCCTAGCACAGATACGCAGTATTTT. Using reference TRBV7-2 and TRBJ2-3 for the parts outside the CDR3, the full variable domain is GAGVSQSPSNKVTEKGKDVELRCDPISGHTALYWYRQSLGQGLEFLIYFQGNSAPDKSGLPSDRFSAERTGGSVSTLTIQRTQQEDSAVYLCASSPGLSPSTDTQYFGPGTRLTVL.

V is TRBV6-1 and J is TRBJ2-7; D assignment may be TRBD1 or TRBD2 (5 bases each). V was clipped by 8 bases and J by 0 bases, with 14 bases between them. This CDR3 has 14 residues. Per germline, CDR1 MNHNS and CDR2 SASEGT. The CDR3 protein is CASPRGPSSYEQYF. In DNA form, the CDR3 reads TGTGCCAGCCCACGGGGCCCTAGCTCCTACGAGCAGTACTTC.

The CDR3 sequence is CAIYSVRQATQYF. CDR3 bases: TGTGCCATCTATTCGGTAAGACAGGCGACCCAGTACTTC. The V and J genes are TRBV10-3 and TRBJ2-5; the D gene is possibly TRBD1 (6 bases). From germline, CDR1 is ENHRY and CDR2 SYGVKD. The V gene lost 8 bases and the J gene lost 7 bases, with 17 bases spanning the gap. The CDR3 has 13 amino acids.

This clonotype has just a few counts. This chain joins TRBV15 and TRBJ2-1, with D perhaps matching TRBD1 or TRBD2 (5 bases each). The germline V gene has CDR1 LNHNV and CDR2 YYDKDF (reference sequence). The ends were cut back, 10 bases at V and 3 bases at J, with 22 bases in the middle. The CDR3 covers 16 residues. CDR3 sequence reads: CAITAEKPGSYNEQFF. The CDR3 DNA is TGTGCCATTACCGCCGAAAAGCCAGGGAGCTACAATGAGCAGTTCTTC. The whole variable domain, filled in from reference TRBV15 and TRBJ2-1, reads DAMVIQNPRYQVTQFGKPVTLSCSQTLNHNVMYWYQQKSSQAPKLLFHYYDKDFNNEADTPDNFQSRRPNTSFCFLDIRSPGLGDTAMYLCAITAEKPGSYNEQFFGPGTRLTVL.